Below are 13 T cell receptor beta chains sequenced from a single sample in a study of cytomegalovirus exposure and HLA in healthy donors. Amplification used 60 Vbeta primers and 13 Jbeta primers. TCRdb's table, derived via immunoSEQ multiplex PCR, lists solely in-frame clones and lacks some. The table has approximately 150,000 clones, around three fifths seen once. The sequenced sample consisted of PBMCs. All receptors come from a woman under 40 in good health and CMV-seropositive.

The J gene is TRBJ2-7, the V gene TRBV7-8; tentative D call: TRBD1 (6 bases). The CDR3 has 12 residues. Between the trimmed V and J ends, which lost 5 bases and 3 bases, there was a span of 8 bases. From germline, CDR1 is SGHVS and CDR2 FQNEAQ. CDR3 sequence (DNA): TGTGCCAGCAGCGGGACAAGCTACGAGCAGTACTTC. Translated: CASSGTSYEQYF.

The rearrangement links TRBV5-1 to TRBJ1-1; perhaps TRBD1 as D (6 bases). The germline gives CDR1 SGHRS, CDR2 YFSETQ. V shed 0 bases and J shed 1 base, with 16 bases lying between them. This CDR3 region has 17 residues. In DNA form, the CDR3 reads TGCGCCAGCAGCTTGGACCCCCGAACCAGGGGGAACACTGAAGCTTTCTTT. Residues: CASSLDPRTRGNTEAFF. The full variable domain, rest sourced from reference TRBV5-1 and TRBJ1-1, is KAGVTQTPRYLIKTRGQQVTLSCSPISGHRSVSWYQQTPGQGLQFLFEYFSETQRNKGNFPGRFSGRQFSNSRSEMNVSTLELGDSALYLCASSLDPRTRGNTEAFFGQGTRLTVV.

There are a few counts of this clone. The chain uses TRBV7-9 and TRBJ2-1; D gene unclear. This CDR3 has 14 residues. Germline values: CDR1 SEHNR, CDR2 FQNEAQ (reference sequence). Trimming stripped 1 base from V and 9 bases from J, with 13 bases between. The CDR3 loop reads CASSLDSLRCEQFF. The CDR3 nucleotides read TGTGCCAGCAGCTTAGACAGCCTAAGGTGTGAGCAGTTCTTC. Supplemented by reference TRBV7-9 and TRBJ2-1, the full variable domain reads DTGVSQNPRHKITKRGQNVTFRCDPISEHNRLYWYRQTLGQGPEFLTYFQNEAQLEKSRLLSDRFSAERPKGSFSTLEIQRTEQGDSAMYLCASSLDSLRCEQFFGPGTRLTVL.

CDR3 loop: CSVEGGRGRANEQFF. DNA of the CDR3: TGCAGCGTCGAGGGGGGTCGTGGGAGGGCCAATGAGCAGTTCTTC. The chain combines TRBV29-1 with TRBJ2-1, with D possibly being TRBD2 (7 bases). The CDR3 totals 15 residues. Looked up from germline, CDR1 is SQVTM and CDR2 is ANQGSEA. V lost 6 bases and J lost 6, with 21 bases in between.

The DNA for the CDR3 is TGTGCCTGGGCAGCGGGGGGGCAGGCCAATGAGCAGTTCTTC. Translating it yields CAWAAGGQANEQFF. The rearrangement links TRBV30 to TRBJ2-1; 10 bases match TRBD2. This CDR3 is built from 14 residues. The V gene's germline CDR1 is GTSNPN and CDR2 SVGIG (reference sequence). V lost 5 bases and J lost 6; bases outside the gene matches: 7.

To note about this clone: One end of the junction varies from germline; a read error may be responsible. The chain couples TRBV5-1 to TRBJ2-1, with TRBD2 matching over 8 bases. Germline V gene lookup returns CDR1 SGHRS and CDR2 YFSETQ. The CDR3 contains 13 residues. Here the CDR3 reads CASSLSLAGPGIF. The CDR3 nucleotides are TGCGCCAGCAGCTTGAGCCTAGCGGGCCCGGGGATCTTC. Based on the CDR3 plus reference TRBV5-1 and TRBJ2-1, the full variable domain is KAGVTQTPRYLIKTRGQQVTLSCSPISGHRSVSWYQQTPGQGLQFLFEYFSETQRNKGNFPGRFSGRQFSNSRSEMNVSTLELGDSALYLCASSLSLAGPGIFGPGTRLTVL.

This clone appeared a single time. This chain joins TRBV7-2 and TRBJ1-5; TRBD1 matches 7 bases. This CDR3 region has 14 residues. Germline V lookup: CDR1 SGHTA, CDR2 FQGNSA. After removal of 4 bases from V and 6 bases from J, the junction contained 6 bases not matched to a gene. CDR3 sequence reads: CASSSQGLSQPQHF. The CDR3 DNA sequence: TGTGCCAGCAGCTCACAGGGGCTCAGTCAGCCCCAGCATTTT.

The CDR3 here is CASSQDISGRGQFF. CDR3 in DNA: TGTGCCAGCAGCCAAGATATTTCGGGGAGAGGGCAGTTCTTC. This chain links TRBV14 with TRBJ2-1; D might be TRBD2 (5 bases). CDR1 SGHDN and CDR2 FVKESK come from the germline V gene. The ends were cut back, 0 bases at V and 12 bases at J, with 15 bases in the middle. CDR3 length: 14 amino acids.

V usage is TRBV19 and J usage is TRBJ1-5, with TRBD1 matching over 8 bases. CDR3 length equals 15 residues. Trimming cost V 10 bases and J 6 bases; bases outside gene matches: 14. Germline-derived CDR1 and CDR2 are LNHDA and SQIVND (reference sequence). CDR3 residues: CAILPGQVRGQPQHF. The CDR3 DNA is TGTGCCATTTTACCGGGACAGGTAAGGGGTCAGCCCCAGCATTTT.

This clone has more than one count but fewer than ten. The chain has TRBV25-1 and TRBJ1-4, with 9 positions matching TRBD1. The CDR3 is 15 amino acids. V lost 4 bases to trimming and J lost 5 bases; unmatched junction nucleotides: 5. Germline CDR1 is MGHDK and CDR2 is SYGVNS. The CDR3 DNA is TGTGCCAGCAGTGGACCGGGACAGGGAAATGAAAAACTGTTTTTT. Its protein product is CASSGPGQGNEKLFF.

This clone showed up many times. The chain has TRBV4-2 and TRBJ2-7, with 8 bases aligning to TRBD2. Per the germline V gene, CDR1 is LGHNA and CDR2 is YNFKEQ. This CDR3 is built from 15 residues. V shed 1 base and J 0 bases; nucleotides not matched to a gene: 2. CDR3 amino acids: CASSQGLASSYEQYF. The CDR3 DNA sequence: TGTGCCAGCAGCCAAGGACTAGCGAGCTCCTACGAGCAGTACTTC.

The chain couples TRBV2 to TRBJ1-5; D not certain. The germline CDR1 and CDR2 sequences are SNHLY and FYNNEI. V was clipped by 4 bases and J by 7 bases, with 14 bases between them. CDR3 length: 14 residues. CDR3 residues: CASSGQGSRQPQHF. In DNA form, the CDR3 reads TGTGCCAGCAGTGGACAAGGGAGCCGGCAGCCCCAGCATTTT. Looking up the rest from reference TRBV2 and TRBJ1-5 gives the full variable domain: EPEVTQTPSHQVTQMGQEVILRCVPISNHLYFYWYRQILGQKVEFLVSFYNNEISEKSEIFDDQFSVERPDGSNFTLKIRSTKLEDSAMYFCASSGQGSRQPQHFGDGTRLSIL.

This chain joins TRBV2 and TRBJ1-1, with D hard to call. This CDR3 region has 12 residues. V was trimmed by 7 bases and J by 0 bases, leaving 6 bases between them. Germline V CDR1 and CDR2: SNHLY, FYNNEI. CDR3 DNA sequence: TGTGCCAGCATCCGAGTGAACACTGAAGCTTTCTTT. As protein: CASIRVNTEAFF. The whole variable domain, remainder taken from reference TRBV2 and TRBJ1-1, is EPEVTQTPSHQVTQMGQEVILRCVPISNHLYFYWYRQILGQKVEFLVSFYNNEISEKSEIFDDQFSVERPDGSNFTLKIRSTKLEDSAMYFCASIRVNTEAFFGQGTRLTVV.